These 19 T cell receptor beta chains came from one sample sequenced in a study of blood T cell repertoires in COVID-19. Repertoires were generated with immunoSEQ multiplex PCR, while TCRdb's copy carries only in-frame clones and drops some. The repertoire consists of about 270,000 clones, with 91% occurring once and the leading ten covering roughly 2.8%. The sample taken for sequencing was PBMCs or T cells enriched from blood (not recorded which). Receptors originate from a man aged 40-49 years who had been exposed to COVID-19.

The chain uses TRBV28 and TRBJ1-5, with D perhaps matching TRBD1 (5 bases). Germline V gives CDR1 MDHEN, CDR2 SYDVKM. This CDR3 has 17 residues. Trimming took 5 bases from V and 4 from J, leaving 21 bases between them. The DNA for the CDR3 is TGTGCCAGCAGTCCGGGACCCACTACCGGAGGGAATCAGCCCCAGCATTTT. This gives the protein CASSPGPTTGGNQPQHF.

The chain links TRBV27 to TRBJ2-2; D may be TRBD2 (6 bases). V lost 6 bases and J lost 0, with 14 bases in between. CDR1 is MNHEY and CDR2 is SMNVEV in the germline V gene (reference sequence). This CDR3 contains 16 residues. The CDR3 nucleotides are TGTGCCAGCAGCCTGCCCGGGACTGCGAACACCGGGGAGCTGTTTTTT. Translating gives CASSLPGTANTGELFF.

This clone was found once. V and J are TRBV12-5 and TRBJ1-3, with D maybe TRBD1 (6 bases). CDR1 LGHNT and CDR2 FRNRAP come from the germline V gene. V was trimmed by 1 base and J by 2 bases, leaving 15 bases between them. This CDR3 spans 17 amino acids. This CDR3 is CASGLGYREGTGNTIYF. CDR3 coding DNA: TGTGCTAGTGGTTTGGGGTACAGGGAGGGAACTGGAAACACCATATATTTT.

Only one count was recorded for this clone. J is TRBJ1-1 and V is TRBV2, with TRBD1 identical over 7 bases. The CDR3 has 13 amino acids. The V segment lost 5 bases and the J segment 4 bases; nucleotides outside the gene matches: 4. Per the germline V gene, CDR1 is SNHLY and CDR2 is FYNNEI. The CDR3 DNA follows: TGTGCCAGCAGTCCCGGGACAGTCACTGAAGCTTTCTTT. Translating gives CASSPGTVTEAFF.

The V gene is TRBV29-1, the J gene TRBJ1-1, with 7 nucleotides matching TRBD1. Per the germline V gene, CDR1 is SQVTM and CDR2 is ANQGSEA. V shed 0 bases and J 5 bases; nucleotides not matched to a gene: 3. The CDR3 spans 13 residues. CDR3 amino acids: CSVEDLQGTEAFF. In DNA, the CDR3 is TGCAGCGTTGAAGATCTACAGGGGACTGAAGCTTTCTTT.

The chain carries TRBV11-2 and TRBJ2-7, with unresolved D. V was pared by 1 base and J by 0 bases, with 4 bases between. CDR1 SGHAT and CDR2 FQNNGV come from the germline V gene. The CDR3 sequence is 13 residues long. The CDR3 DNA reads TGTGCCAGCAGCTTAGGGGCCTCCTACGAGCAGTACTTC. Protein sequence: CASSLGASYEQYF.

The rearrangement uses TRBV3-1 (or the pseudogene TRBV3-2) and TRBJ2-5; TRBD2 matches 10 bases. Germline lookup yields CDR1 LGHDT and CDR2 YNNKEL (reference sequence). V lost 4 bases and J lost 4; bases outside the gene matches: 9. The CDR3 spans 16 residues. In DNA, the CDR3 is TGTGCCAGCAGCCGGCAGGCTAGCGGGAGCCGAGAGACCCAGTACTTC. Protein: CASSRQASGSRETQYF.

The V and J genes are TRBV7-9 and TRBJ1-4; D is unresolved. Germline CDR1 is SEHNR and CDR2 is FQNEAQ (reference sequence). The CDR3 extends over 15 amino acids. V was cut by 1 base and J by 3 bases, with 9 bases left in between. The CDR3 DNA follows: TGTGCCAGCAGCTTAGACGGGGTTGCTAATGAAAAACTGTTTTTT. This translates into CASSLDGVANEKLFF.

The chain links TRBV24-1 to TRBJ1-2; D is undetermined. V dropped 1 base and J dropped 3 bases, with 8 bases sitting between them. Germline values: CDR1 KGHDR, CDR2 SFDVKD. This CDR3 comprises 14 residues. The CDR3 loop is CATSDLNSYYGYTF. Written as DNA, the CDR3 is TGTGCCACCAGTGATTTAAACAGCTACTATGGCTACACCTTC.

This clone was seen more than once but under ten times. V is TRBV5-1 and J is TRBJ1-6, with TRBD1 matching 8 bases. The CDR3 runs 17 residues. The trim removed 4 bases at V and 0 bases at J, leaving 6 bases unmatched. From germline, CDR1 is SGHRS and CDR2 YFSETQ. The CDR3 sequence is CASSTGQGSSYNSPLHF. The DNA of the CDR3 is TGCGCCAGCAGCACCGGACAGGGAAGCTCCTATAATTCACCCCTCCACTTT.

The table lists this clone with a count of one. The V and J genes are TRBV11-2 and TRBJ2-7; TRBD2 matches 11 bases. This CDR3 region has 15 residues. The V gene's germline CDR1 is SGHAT and CDR2 FQNNGV. Losses at the gene ends were 5 bases for V and 4 bases for J; bases not matched to a gene: 7. The CDR3 is CASSVLGTSGYEQYF. The CDR3, as DNA: TGTGCCAGCAGCGTTCTCGGGACTAGCGGATACGAGCAGTACTTC.

The chain recombines TRBV7-9 with TRBJ1-1; 7 nucleotides align to TRBD1. Germline-derived CDR1 and CDR2 are SEHNR and FQNEAQ (reference sequence). The CDR3 length is 16 residues. The V gene end was trimmed by 6 bases and the J gene end by 6 bases; junction bases not matched to a gene: 16. CDR3 region: CASSRPLRQGTAEAFF. Here the CDR3 DNA reads TGTGCCAGCAGTCGACCCCTAAGACAGGGCACGGCTGAAGCTTTCTTT. Supplemented by reference TRBV7-9 and TRBJ1-1, the full variable domain reads DTGVSQNPRHKITKRGQNVTFRCDPISEHNRLYWYRQTLGQGPEFLTYFQNEAQLEKSRLLSDRFSAERPKGSFSTLEIQRTEQGDSAMYLCASSRPLRQGTAEAFFGQGTRLTVV.

This clone has more than one count but fewer than ten. This sequence joins TRBV5-3 and TRBJ2-7, with 11 positions matching TRBD2. TRBV5-3 is given ORF status, its function remaining uncertain. Trimming at V came to 4 bases and at J to 2 bases, leaving 11 bases not matched to a gene. The CDR3 has 17 residues. For the CDR3, the DNA is TGTGCCAGAAGCACAAAATCCGGGACTAGCGGAGCCTACGAGCAGTACTTC. Encoded protein: CARSTKSGTSGAYEQYF.

The chain couples TRBV7-9 to TRBJ2-2, with D tentatively TRBD2 (7 bases). The CDR3 contains 17 residues. The V end lost 2 bases, the J end lost 3 bases, and 16 bases lay between the germline ends. Germline CDR1 is SEHNR and CDR2 is FQNEAQ (reference sequence). CDR3 sequence reads: CASSLYIGGDYTGELFF. The CDR3 coding sequence is TGTGCCAGCAGCTTATATATAGGGGGGGACTACACCGGGGAGCTGTTTTTT.

The V and J genes are TRBV12-3 or TRBV12-4 and TRBJ1-4; no clear D gene. The V end was cut by 5 bases, the J end by 8 bases, with 6 bases between. This CDR3 has 11 amino acids. The CDR3 sequence is CASSPSEKLFF. CDR3 bases: TGTGCCAGCAGTCCATCCGAAAAACTGTTTTTT.

This clone was picked up a small number of times. This rearrangement joins TRBV9 to TRBJ2-1, with 8 nucleotides matching TRBD2. The CDR3 is made up of 16 amino acids. Trimming removed 0 bases from V and 3 bases from J; junction bases left unmatched: 5. Germline V CDR1 and CDR2: SGDLS, YYNGEE. CDR3 protein: CASSVETGGRYNEQFF. Written as DNA, the CDR3 is TGTGCCAGCAGCGTAGAGACGGGAGGGCGCTACAATGAGCAGTTCTTC.

The V call is TRBV29-1, the J call TRBJ1-2; possibly TRBD1 for D (6 bases). V lost 0 bases and J lost 8, with 19 bases in between. CDR3 size: 15 residues. Germline CDR1 and CDR2: SQVTM and ANQGSEA. CDR3 sequence reads: CSVEDMGGRKWGYTF. In DNA, the CDR3 is TGCAGCGTTGAAGATATGGGGGGGCGCAAGTGGGGCTACACCTTC.

The J gene is TRBJ1-1, the V gene TRBV19; 7 bases line up with TRBD1. Germline V lookup: CDR1 LNHDA, CDR2 SQIVND (reference sequence). This CDR3 spans 14 amino acids. V shed 5 bases, J shed 3 bases, and the junction held 6 bases outside the gene matches. CDR3 sequence (DNA): TGTGCCAGTAGTCGAGGGACAGAGTACACTGAAGCTTTCTTT. Translation: CASSRGTEYTEAFF. The full variable domain, its missing parts supplied by reference TRBV19 and TRBJ1-1, is DGGITQSPKYLFRKEGQNVTLSCEQNLNHDAMYWYRQDPGQGLRLIYYSQIVNDFQKGDIAEGYSVSREKKESFPLTVTSAQKNPTAFYLCASSRGTEYTEAFFGQGTRLTVV.

The chain uses TRBV11-2 and TRBJ2-1; 9 positions agree with TRBD2. J gave up 0 bases and V 0 bases, and 3 bases lay outside the gene matches. Germline CDR1 SGHAT, CDR2 FQNNGV. The CDR3 is made up of 17 amino acids. The DNA of the CDR3 is TGTGCCAGCAGCTTAGATCTACTAGCGGGCTCCTACAATGAGCAGTTCTTC. It codes for CASSLDLLAGSYNEQFF.